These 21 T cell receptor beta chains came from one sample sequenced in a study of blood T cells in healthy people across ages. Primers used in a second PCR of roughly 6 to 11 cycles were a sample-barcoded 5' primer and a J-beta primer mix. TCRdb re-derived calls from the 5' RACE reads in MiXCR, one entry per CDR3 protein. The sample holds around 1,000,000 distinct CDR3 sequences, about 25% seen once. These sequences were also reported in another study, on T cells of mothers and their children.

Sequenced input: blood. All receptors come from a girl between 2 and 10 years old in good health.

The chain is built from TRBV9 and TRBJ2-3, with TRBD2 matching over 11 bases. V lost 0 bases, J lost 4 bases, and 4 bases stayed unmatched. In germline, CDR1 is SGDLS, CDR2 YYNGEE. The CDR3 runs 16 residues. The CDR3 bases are TGTGCCAGCAGCGTAGGGCGACTAGCGGGGCCAGATACGCAGTATTTT. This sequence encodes CASSVGRLAGPDTQYF.

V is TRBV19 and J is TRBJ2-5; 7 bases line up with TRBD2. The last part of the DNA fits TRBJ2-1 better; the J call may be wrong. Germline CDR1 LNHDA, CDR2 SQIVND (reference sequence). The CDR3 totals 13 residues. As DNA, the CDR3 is TGTGCCAGTAGTCTAGCGGCCCACAATGAGCAGTTCTTC. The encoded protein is CASSLAAHNEQFF.

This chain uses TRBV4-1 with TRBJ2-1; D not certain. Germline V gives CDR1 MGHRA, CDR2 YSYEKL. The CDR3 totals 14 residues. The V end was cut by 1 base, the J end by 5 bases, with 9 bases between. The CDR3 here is CASSQVLTDNEQFF. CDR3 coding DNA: TGCGCCAGCAGCCAAGTGCTAACGGACAATGAGCAGTTCTTC.

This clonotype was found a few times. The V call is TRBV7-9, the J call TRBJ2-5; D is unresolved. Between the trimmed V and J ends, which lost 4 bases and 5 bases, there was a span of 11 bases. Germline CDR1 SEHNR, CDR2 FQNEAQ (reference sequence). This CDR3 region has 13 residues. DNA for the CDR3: TGTGCCAGCAGCTCCATCCTTGTTGAGACCCAGTACTTC. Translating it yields CASSSILVETQYF.

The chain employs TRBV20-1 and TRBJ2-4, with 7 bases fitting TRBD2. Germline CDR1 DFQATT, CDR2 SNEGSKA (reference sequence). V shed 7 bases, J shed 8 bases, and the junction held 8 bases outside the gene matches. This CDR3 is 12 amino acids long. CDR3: CSVGAGSDIQYF. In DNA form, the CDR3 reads TGCAGTGTTGGAGCGGGATCCGACATTCAGTACTTC.

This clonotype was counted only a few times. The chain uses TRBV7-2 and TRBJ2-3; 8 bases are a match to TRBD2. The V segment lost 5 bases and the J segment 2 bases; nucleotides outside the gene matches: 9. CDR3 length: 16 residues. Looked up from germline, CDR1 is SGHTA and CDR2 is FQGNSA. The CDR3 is CASSLTRGASTDTQYF. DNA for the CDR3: TGTGCCAGCAGCCTTACGCGGGGGGCCTCCACAGATACGCAGTATTTT. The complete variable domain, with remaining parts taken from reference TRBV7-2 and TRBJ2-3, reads GAGVSQSPSNKVTEKGKDVELRCDPISGHTALYWYRQSLGQGLEFLIYFQGNSAPDKSGLPSDRFSAERTGGSVSTLTIQRTQQEDSAVYLCASSLTRGASTDTQYFGPGTRLTVL.

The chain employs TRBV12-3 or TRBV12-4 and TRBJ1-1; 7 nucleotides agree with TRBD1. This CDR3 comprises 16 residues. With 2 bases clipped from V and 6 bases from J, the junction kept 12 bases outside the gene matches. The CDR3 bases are TGTGCCAGCAGTTTAAATAGGAACTACAGGGGCGCTGAAGCTTTCTTT. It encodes CASSLNRNYRGAEAFF.

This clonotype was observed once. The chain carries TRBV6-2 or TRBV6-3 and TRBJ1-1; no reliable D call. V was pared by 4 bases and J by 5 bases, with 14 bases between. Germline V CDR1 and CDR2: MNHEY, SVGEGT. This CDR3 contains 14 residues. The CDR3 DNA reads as TGTGCCAGCAGTTTCGGACTTCCGGGGACTGAAGCTTTCTTT. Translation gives CASSFGLPGTEAFF.

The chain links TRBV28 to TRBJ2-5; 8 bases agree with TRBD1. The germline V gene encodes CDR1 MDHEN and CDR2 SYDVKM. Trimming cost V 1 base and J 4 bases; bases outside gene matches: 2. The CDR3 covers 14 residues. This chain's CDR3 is CASSLLQGAETQYF. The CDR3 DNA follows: TGTGCCAGCAGTTTATTGCAGGGGGCAGAGACCCAGTACTTC.

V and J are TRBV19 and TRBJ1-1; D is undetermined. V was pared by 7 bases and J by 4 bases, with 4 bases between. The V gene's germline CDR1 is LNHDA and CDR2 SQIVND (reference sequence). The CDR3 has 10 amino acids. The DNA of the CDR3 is TGTGCCAGTACGGGCACTGAAGCTTTCTTT. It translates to CASTGTEAFF.

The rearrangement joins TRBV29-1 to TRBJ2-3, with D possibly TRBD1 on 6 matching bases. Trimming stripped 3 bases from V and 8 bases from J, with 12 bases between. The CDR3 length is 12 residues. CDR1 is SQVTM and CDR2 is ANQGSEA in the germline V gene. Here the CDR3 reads CSVDTGSGTQYF. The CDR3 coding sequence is TGCAGCGTTGATACAGGGTCAGGTACGCAGTATTTT.

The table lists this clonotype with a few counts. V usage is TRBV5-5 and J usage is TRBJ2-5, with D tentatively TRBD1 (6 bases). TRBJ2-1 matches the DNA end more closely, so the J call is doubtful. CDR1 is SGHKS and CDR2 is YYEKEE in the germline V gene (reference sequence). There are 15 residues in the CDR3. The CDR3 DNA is TGTGCCAGCAGCTTAGAGGGGGATTTCTACAATGAGCAGTTCTTC. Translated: CASSLEGDFYNEQFF.

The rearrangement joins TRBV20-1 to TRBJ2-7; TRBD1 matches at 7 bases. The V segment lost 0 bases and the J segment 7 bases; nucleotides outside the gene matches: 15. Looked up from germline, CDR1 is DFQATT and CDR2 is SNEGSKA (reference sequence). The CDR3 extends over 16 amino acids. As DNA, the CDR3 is TGCAGTGCTAGAGATCGGGGCAGGGGGAGAGCTCATGAGCAGTACTTC. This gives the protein CSARDRGRGRAHEQYF.

This CDR3 reads CASSYSLGQALNTGELFF. CDR3 DNA sequence: TGTGCCAGCAGTTATTCCCTCGGACAGGCTCTTAACACCGGGGAGCTGTTTTTT. V usage is TRBV6-5 and J usage is TRBJ2-2; 7 bases match TRBD1. The CDR3 runs to 18 residues. Per germline, CDR1 MNHEY and CDR2 SVGAGI. V gave up 3 bases and J gave up 2 bases; unmatched junction bases: 12.

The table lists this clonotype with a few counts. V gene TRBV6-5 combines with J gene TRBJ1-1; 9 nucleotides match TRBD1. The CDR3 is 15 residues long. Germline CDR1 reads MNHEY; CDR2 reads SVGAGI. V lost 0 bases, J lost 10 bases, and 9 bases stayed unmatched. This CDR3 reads CASSYSLGTGSLAFF. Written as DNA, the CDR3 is TGTGCCAGCAGTTACTCCCTGGGGACAGGGTCCTTAGCTTTCTTT.

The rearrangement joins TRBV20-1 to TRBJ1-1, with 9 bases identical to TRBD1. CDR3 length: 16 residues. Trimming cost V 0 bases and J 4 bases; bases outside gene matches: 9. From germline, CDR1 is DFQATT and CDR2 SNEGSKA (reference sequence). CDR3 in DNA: TGCAGTGCTAGAGATCCACAGGGGGCGCGCAGCACTGAAGCTTTCTTT. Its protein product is CSARDPQGARSTEAFF.

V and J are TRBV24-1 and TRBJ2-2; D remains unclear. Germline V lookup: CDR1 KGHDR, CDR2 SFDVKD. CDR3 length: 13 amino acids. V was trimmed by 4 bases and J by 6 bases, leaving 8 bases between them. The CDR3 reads CATSEGWSGELFF. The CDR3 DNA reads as TGTGCCACCAGTGAGGGATGGTCCGGGGAGCTGTTTTTT.

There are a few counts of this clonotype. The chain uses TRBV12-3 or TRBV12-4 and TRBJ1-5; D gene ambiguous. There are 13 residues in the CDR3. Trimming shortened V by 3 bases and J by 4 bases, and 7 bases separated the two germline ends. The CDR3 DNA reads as TGTGCCAGCAGTTTCAAGGAAAATCAGCCCCAGCATTTT. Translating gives CASSFKENQPQHF.

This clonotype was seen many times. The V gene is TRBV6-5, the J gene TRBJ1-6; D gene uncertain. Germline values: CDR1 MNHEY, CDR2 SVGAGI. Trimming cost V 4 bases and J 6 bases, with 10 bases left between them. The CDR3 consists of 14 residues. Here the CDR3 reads CASSSGLGNSPLHF. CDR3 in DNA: TGTGCCAGCAGTTCCGGACTGGGTAATTCACCCCTCCACTTT.

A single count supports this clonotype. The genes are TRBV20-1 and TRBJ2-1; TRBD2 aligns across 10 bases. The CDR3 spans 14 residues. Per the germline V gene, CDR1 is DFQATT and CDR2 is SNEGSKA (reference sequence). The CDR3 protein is CSEKSGLAFNEQFF. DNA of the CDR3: TGCAGCGAAAAATCGGGACTAGCGTTCAATGAGCAGTTCTTC.

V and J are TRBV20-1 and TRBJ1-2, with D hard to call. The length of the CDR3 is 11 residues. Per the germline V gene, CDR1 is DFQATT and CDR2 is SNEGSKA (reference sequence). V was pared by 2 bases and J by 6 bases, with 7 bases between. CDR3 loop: CSARLLDGYTF. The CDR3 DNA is TGCAGTGCTAGACTCCTCGATGGCTACACCTTC.